A single sample is the source of the 25 T cell receptor beta chains below, sequenced in a study of T cell changes during pregnancy in multiple sclerosis. The data were produced by immunoSEQ multiplex PCR, yet TCRdb's version contains in-frame clones alone and is incomplete. The sample records about 87,000 clones, about 93% being singletons. This specimen consisted of peripheral blood, obtained in the third trimester of pregnancy. The receptors were gathered from a female donor in good health, enrolled as a control in a pregnancy study.

This chain links TRBV29-1 with TRBJ2-1; TRBD2 matches 8 bases. V was clipped by 7 bases and J by 0 bases; unmatched bases: 5. The V gene's germline CDR1 is SQVTM and CDR2 ANQGSEA. CDR3 size: 14 residues. The CDR3 bases are TGCAGCGGCGAGCGGGGGAGCTCCTACAATGAGCAGTTCTTC. This gives the protein CSGERGSSYNEQFF.

The V call is TRBV2, the J call TRBJ2-7, with 8 bases matching TRBD1. This CDR3 is 12 amino acids long. V trimming: 6 bases; J trimming: 4 bases; junction bases outside the gene matches: 2. Per the germline V gene, CDR1 is SNHLY and CDR2 is FYNNEI. CDR3 sequence reads: CASRTGEYEQYF. The CDR3 coding sequence is TGTGCCAGCAGGACAGGGGAGTACGAGCAGTACTTC.

This clone has a count of ten or more. This chain links TRBV6-1 with TRBJ2-3; the match to TRBD2 covers 10 bases. This CDR3 has 15 residues. V lost 4 bases, J lost 4 bases, and 5 bases stayed unmatched. Germline V lookup: CDR1 MNHNS, CDR2 SASEGT. The CDR3 protein is CASSVSSGSPDTQYF. CDR3 nucleotide sequence: TGTGCCAGCAGTGTTTCTAGCGGGAGCCCAGATACGCAGTATTTT.

The chain carries TRBV11-2 and TRBJ1-1; 7 nucleotides line up with TRBD1. Germline CDR1 is SGHAT and CDR2 is FQNNGV. Unmatched junction bases numbered 4, after V lost 3 bases and J lost 3 bases. The CDR3 is made up of 14 amino acids. CDR3 amino acids: CASSFDRVDTEAFF. The DNA for the CDR3 is TGTGCCAGCAGCTTCGACAGGGTTGACACTGAAGCTTTCTTT.

The count of this clone is one. The chain links TRBV7-8 to TRBJ2-3, with D tentatively TRBD2 (5 bases). V dropped 6 bases and J dropped 7 bases, with 8 bases sitting between them. There are 11 residues in the CDR3. Germline lookup yields CDR1 SGHVS and CDR2 FQNEAQ. The DNA of the CDR3 is TGTGCCAGCAGGGGGAGACATACGCAGTATTTT. Translation: CASRGRHTQYF.

The rearrangement links TRBV5-1 to TRBJ2-7; D is ambiguous. This CDR3 is 14 amino acids long. V was cut by 0 bases and J by 0 bases, with 7 bases left in between. Germline V lookup: CDR1 SGHRS, CDR2 YFSETQ. The CDR3 nucleotides read TGCGCCAGCAGCTTGGGGCCTGGCTCCTACGAGCAGTACTTC. It translates to CASSLGPGSYEQYF. Combining the CDR3 with reference TRBV5-1 and TRBJ2-7 gives the whole variable domain KAGVTQTPRYLIKTRGQQVTLSCSPISGHRSVSWYQQTPGQGLQFLFEYFSETQRNKGNFPGRFSGRQFSNSRSEMNVSTLELGDSALYLCASSLGPGSYEQYFGPGTRLTVT.

V and J are TRBV7-9 and TRBJ2-3, with D perhaps matching TRBD2 (6 bases). The CDR3 runs 14 residues. From germline, CDR1 is SEHNR and CDR2 FQNEAQ (reference sequence). V was pared by 5 bases and J by 6 bases, with 15 bases between. CDR3 nucleotide sequence: TGTGCCAGCAGCGCCCGACTAGATGGGGATACGCAGTATTTT. Its translation: CASSARLDGDTQYF.

V is TRBV4-1 and J is TRBJ2-4, with D perhaps matching TRBD1 (5 bases). Germline CDR1 reads MGHRA; CDR2 reads YSYEKL. V dropped 0 bases and J dropped 8 bases, with 17 bases sitting between them. The CDR3 covers 16 residues. The CDR3 sequence: CASSQDWSGWLDIQYF. The CDR3 region has the DNA TGCGCCAGCAGCCAAGACTGGTCAGGGTGGTTGGACATTCAGTACTTC.

V is TRBV2 and J is TRBJ1-1; D gene uncertain. Germline CDR1 is SNHLY and CDR2 is FYNNEI. The V gene lost 1 base and the J gene lost 8 bases, with 8 bases spanning the gap. The CDR3 extends over 12 amino acids. The CDR3: CASSEGAVEAFF. CDR3 DNA: TGTGCCAGCAGTGAAGGGGCTGTAGAAGCTTTCTTT. Full variable domain (rest looked up from reference TRBV2 and TRBJ1-1): EPEVTQTPSHQVTQMGQEVILRCVPISNHLYFYWYRQILGQKVEFLVSFYNNEISEKSEIFDDQFSVERPDGSNFTLKIRSTKLEDSAMYFCASSEGAVEAFFGQGTRLTVV.

The chain couples TRBV29-1 to TRBJ2-7; no definite D call. Germline lookup yields CDR1 SQVTM and CDR2 ANQGSEA. V was clipped by 2 bases and J by 0 bases, with 11 bases between them. This CDR3 region has 14 residues. CDR3 sequence (DNA): TGCAGCGTTGAAATCTCCGGGTCCTCCTACGAGCAGTACTTC. Translating it yields CSVEISGSSYEQYF.

The chain uses TRBV5-1 and TRBJ2-7, with D possibly being TRBD1 (6 bases). V lost 5 bases, J lost 5 bases, and 11 bases lay in between. The length of the CDR3 is 12 residues. Germline loops: CDR1 SGHRS, CDR2 YFSETQ. This chain's CDR3 is CASRITGNEQYF. DNA for the CDR3: TGCGCCAGCAGAATAACAGGGAACGAGCAGTACTTC.

The CDR3 region has the DNA TGTGCCAGCAGTGCCTTAGCGGGCGATTACGAGCAGTACTTC. It is translated as CASSALAGDYEQYF. The rearrangement links TRBV2 to TRBJ2-7; 7 nucleotides align to TRBD2. This CDR3 is built from 14 residues. Germline CDR1 and CDR2: SNHLY and FYNNEI. The V gene end was trimmed by 4 bases and the J gene end by 4 bases; junction bases not matched to a gene: 7.

The rearrangement joins TRBV5-4 to TRBJ1-5, with TRBD1 as a possible D gene (5 bases). CDR1 is SGHNT and CDR2 is YYREEE in the germline V gene (reference sequence). Trimming pared 0 bases from V and 1 base from J, leaving 8 bases between. There are 15 residues in the CDR3. CDR3 residues: CASSLGGGSNQPQHF. CDR3 in DNA: TGTGCCAGCAGCTTGGGCGGGGGGAGCAATCAGCCCCAGCATTTT.

This clone was observed once. This sequence joins TRBV5-1 and TRBJ1-5; the D is unclear. Germline V gene lookup returns CDR1 SGHRS and CDR2 YFSETQ. The CDR3 contains 15 residues. V was cut by 0 bases and J by 2 bases, with 9 bases left in between. This chain's CDR3 is CASSLEGVGNQPQHF. CDR3 coding DNA: TGCGCCAGCAGCTTGGAAGGAGTTGGCAATCAGCCCCAGCATTTT. The full variable domain, completed using reference TRBV5-1 and TRBJ1-5, is KAGVTQTPRYLIKTRGQQVTLSCSPISGHRSVSWYQQTPGQGLQFLFEYFSETQRNKGNFPGRFSGRQFSNSRSEMNVSTLELGDSALYLCASSLEGVGNQPQHFGDGTRLSIL.

This rearrangement joins TRBV18 to TRBJ2-2; D is perhaps TRBD2 (6 bases). This CDR3 is 16 amino acids long. The germline V and J ends were trimmed by 8 bases and 7 bases, with 23 bases remaining between them. From germline, CDR1 is KGHSH and CDR2 LQKENI. CDR3 sequence (DNA): TGTGCCAGCGCGGGACGCATAGGCGCGGGAATCGGGGAGCTGTTTTTT. It translates to CASAGRIGAGIGELFF. Supplemented by reference TRBV18 and TRBJ2-2, the full variable domain reads NAGVMQNPRHLVRRRGQEARLRCSPMKGHSHVYWYRQLPEEGLKFMVYLQKENIIDESGMPKERFSAEFPKEGPSILRIQQVVRGDSAAYFCASAGRIGAGIGELFFGEGSRLTVL.

The chain recombines TRBV15 with TRBJ2-7; D is possibly TRBD2 (6 bases). Germline CDR1 and CDR2: LNHNV and YYDKDF (reference sequence). The V and J ends lost 6 bases and 4 bases respectively, with 13 bases between them. CDR3 length equals 13 residues. This CDR3 is CATRASETYEQYF. DNA for the CDR3: TGTGCCACCAGGGCTAGCGAGACATACGAGCAGTACTTC.

CDR3 in amino acids: CASSQDPDRVTYEQYF. For the CDR3, the DNA is TGCGCCAGCAGCCAAGACCCGGACAGGGTGACCTACGAGCAGTACTTC. J is TRBJ2-7 and V is TRBV4-1; 8 bases line up with TRBD1. V was pared by 0 bases and J by 2 bases, with 6 bases of the junction left unmatched. The CDR3 consists of 16 residues. Germline V lookup: CDR1 MGHRA, CDR2 YSYEKL.

In DNA form, the CDR3 reads TGTGCCAGCAGTGAACAGCTTTTCGGAACGGGGGAGACCCAGTACTTC. Translated, it gives CASSEQLFGTGETQYF. J is TRBJ2-5 and V is TRBV6-1, with D perhaps TRBD2 (5 bases). Germline CDR1 reads MNHNS; CDR2 reads SASEGT. This CDR3 contains 16 residues. With 2 bases removed from V and 5 bases from J, the gap between germline ends came to 18 bases.

The V call is TRBV20-1, the J call TRBJ1-1, with D hard to call. The CDR3 runs 10 residues. Germline V lookup: CDR1 DFQATT, CDR2 SNEGSKA (reference sequence). Trimming left V 3 bases short and J 4 bases short, with 3 bases between. CDR3 sequence: CSASSTEAFF. The CDR3 DNA reads TGCAGTGCTAGTAGCACTGAAGCTTTCTTT.

The rearrangement joins TRBV11-2 to TRBJ2-6, with TRBD1 identical over 7 bases. The CDR3 contains 17 residues. The V gene's germline CDR1 is SGHAT and CDR2 FQNNGV. V gave up 5 bases and J gave up 2 bases; unmatched junction bases: 9. The CDR3 DNA reads TGTGCCAGCAGCACGCGACAGGGCCAGGCTGGGGCCAACGTCCTGACTTTC. Protein: CASSTRQGQAGANVLTF.

This chain joins TRBV6-6 and TRBJ2-1; 8 bases are a match to TRBD2. The germline gives CDR1 MNHNY, CDR2 SVGAGI (reference sequence). This CDR3 is 14 amino acids long. With V trimmed by 7 bases and J by 3 bases, 5 bases remained unmatched. The CDR3 bases are TGTGCCAGCACCCTCGGGGGGGGCTACAATGAGCAGTTCTTC. Its protein is CASTLGGGYNEQFF.

The chain employs TRBV5-1 and TRBJ2-5, with 7 bases identical to TRBD2. This CDR3 spans 14 amino acids. Germline-derived CDR1 and CDR2 are SGHRS and YFSETQ. V trimming: 4 bases; J trimming: 2 bases; junction bases outside the gene matches: 5. This chain's CDR3 is CASSPGTTQETQYF. The DNA for the CDR3 is TGCGCCAGCAGCCCGGGGACTACGCAAGAGACCCAGTACTTC.

The rearrangement uses TRBV4-2 and TRBJ2-7; 7 nucleotides align to TRBD2. V trimming: 3 bases; J trimming: 1 base; junction bases outside the gene matches: 6. Germline CDR1 and CDR2: LGHNA and YNFKEQ. The CDR3 loop spans 15 amino acids. CDR3 sequence: CASSQLAGASYEQYF. In nucleotides, the CDR3 is TGTGCCAGCAGCCAGTTGGCGGGAGCGTCCTACGAGCAGTACTTC.

CDR3 DNA sequence: TGTGCCATCAGTGCCCACCGGGGGAACCAAGAGACCCAGTACTTC. Protein sequence: CAISAHRGNQETQYF. The J gene is TRBJ2-5, the V gene TRBV10-3; D is possibly TRBD2 (6 bases). V was pared by 4 bases and J by 0 bases, with 12 bases between. There are 15 residues in the CDR3. The V gene's germline CDR1 is ENHRY and CDR2 SYGVKD.

Worth noting for this clone: A junction end diverges from the germline sequence, so it may reflect a read error. This sequence joins TRBV7-2 and TRBJ2-7; a possible D gene is TRBD1 (6 bases). The germline V gene encodes CDR1 SGHTA and CDR2 FQGNSA. The length of the CDR3 is 13 residues. CDR3 loop: CASSLEPGDGVFF. DNA of the CDR3: TGTGCCAGCAGCTTAGAACCAGGGGATGGAGTTTTCTTC.